Listed below are T cell receptor beta chains from one sample, sequenced in a study of T cell repertoires in cytomegalovirus infection. TCRdb re-called the reads through MiXCR, storing one row per CDR3 protein. The sample consists of around 630,000 distinct CDR3 sequences, roughly a quarter of them appearing once. The sequenced sample consisted of CD8+ T cells from PBMCs. The receptors were sampled from a human donor in good health (CMV status not recorded). Some clones in this sample may be carry-over from other donors' samples. CDR3s include the opening cysteine and the closing phenylalanine or tryptophan. A D gene is named only where the DNA matches it firmly. Rows may omit the clone size; those that give it use once, few, many or a size class.

d_gene: TRBD2
j_gene: TRBJ2-2
v_gene: TRBV20-1
abundance: .
CDR3nt: TGCAGTGCAGGACTAGCGGGCAGGGCGAACACCGGGGAGCTGTTTTTT
CDR3aa: CSAGLAGRANTGELFF

d_gene: .
j_gene: TRBJ1-5
v_gene: TRBV6-2/TRBV6-3
abundance: few
CDR3nt: TGTGCCAGCAGGGATGGTCTCCTGAAGGGCAATCAGCCCCAGCATTTT
CDR3aa: CASRDGLLKGNQPQHF

d_gene: TRBD2
j_gene: TRBJ2-5
v_gene: TRBV7-2
abundance: many
CDR3nt: TGTGCCAGCAGCTTAGAAGAACGTTATCTGGGACTAGCGGGGGGCGCGACCCTTAGGACCCAGTACTTC
CDR3aa: CASSLEERYLGLAGGATLRTQYF

d_gene: TRBD2
j_gene: TRBJ2-7
v_gene: TRBV25-1
abundance: many
CDR3nt: TGTGCCAGCAGTAGACGGGGGGGTACCTACGAGCAGTACTTC
CDR3aa: CASSRRGGTYEQYF

d_gene: .
j_gene: TRBJ1-6
v_gene: TRBV6-2/TRBV6-3
abundance: few
CDR3nt: TGTGCCAGCGCGGACAGAAGGCTAAATTCACCCCTCCACTTT
CDR3aa: CASADRRLNSPLHF

d_gene: .
j_gene: TRBJ2-1
v_gene: TRBV7-3
abundance: many
CDR3nt: TGTGCCAGCAGCCCCAGGGGAATCTGGAATGAGCAGTTCTTC
CDR3aa: CASSPRGIWNEQFF

d_gene: .
j_gene: TRBJ2-7
v_gene: TRBV6-5
abundance: few
CDR3nt: TGTGCCAGCAGTTACCCCGGACGCCTAGACGAGCAGTACTTC
CDR3aa: CASSYPGRLDEQYF

d_gene: TRBD1
j_gene: TRBJ2-4
v_gene: TRBV29-1
abundance: .
CDR3nt: TGCAGCGCTAAACAGGGGGACTTCTCTTTAGCCAAAAACATTCAGTACTTC
CDR3aa: CSAKQGDFSLAKNIQYF

d_gene: .
j_gene: TRBJ2-7
v_gene: TRBV7-2
abundance: many
CDR3nt: TGTGCCAGCAGCTTAGAGGGGGACCAGTACGAGCAGTACTTC
CDR3aa: CASSLEGDQYEQYF

d_gene: .
j_gene: TRBJ1-5
v_gene: TRBV10-3
abundance: .
CDR3nt: TGTGCCATCAGTGGATCCGGGACACATGGGGACAATCAGCCCCAGCATTTT
CDR3aa: CAISGSGTHGDNQPQHF

d_gene: .
j_gene: TRBJ1-5
v_gene: TRBV2
abundance: few
CDR3nt: TGTGCCAGCAGTGAACAACCAGGGGTCAGCAATCAGCCCCAGCATTTT
CDR3aa: CASSEQPGVSNQPQHF

d_gene: .
j_gene: TRBJ2-6
v_gene: TRBV6-6
abundance: .
CDR3nt: TGTGCCAGCAGCCCGGCTTTTAGCCCTGGGGCCAACGTCCTGACTTTC
CDR3aa: CASSPAFSPGANVLTF

d_gene: TRBD2
j_gene: TRBJ2-1
v_gene: TRBV7-6
abundance: many
CDR3nt: TGTGCCAGCTTGACTAGCGGGGGGCTTGTTGAGCAGTTCTTC
CDR3aa: CASLTSGGLVEQFF

d_gene: .
j_gene: TRBJ1-2
v_gene: TRBV20-1
abundance: few
CDR3nt: TGCAGTGCCAGGGGTGGCTACACCTTC
CDR3aa: CSARGGYTF

d_gene: TRBD1
j_gene: TRBJ2-3
v_gene: TRBV5-5
abundance: .
CDR3nt: TGTGCCAGCAGCACGGTCCCGGGACAGGGTAATACGCAGTATTTT
CDR3aa: CASSTVPGQGNTQYF

d_gene: .
j_gene: TRBJ2-3
v_gene: TRBV7-6
abundance: many
CDR3nt: TGTGCCAGCAGCCTTTTTAGCACAGATACGCAGTATTTT
CDR3aa: CASSLFSTDTQYF

d_gene: .
j_gene: TRBJ1-1
v_gene: TRBV14
abundance: .
CDR3nt: TGTGCCAGCAGCCGACGCAGTAGGTTCACTGAAGCTTTCTTT
CDR3aa: CASSRRSRFTEAFF

d_gene: .
j_gene: TRBJ2-3
v_gene: TRBV27
abundance: .
CDR3nt: TGTGCCAGCAGTTACCGGGACGGAAGCACAGATACGCAGTATTTT
CDR3aa: CASSYRDGSTDTQYF